These T cell receptor beta chains were read from a single sample in a study of blood T cell repertoires in COVID-19. The method was immunoSEQ multiplex PCR; TCRdb's version includes in-frame clones alone and lacks a portion of them. The sample shows approximately 400,000 clones, 88% of them seen only once. Material: PBMCs or T cells enriched from blood (not recorded which). The receptors were gathered from a woman aged 18-29 years who had recovered from COVID-19. Both conserved end residues are part of each CDR3. The order of the fields is D gene, J gene, clone size, V gene, CDR3 protein, CDR3 DNA. A D gene is named only where the DNA matches it firmly. Clone sizes are given selectively: once, few, many, or a class where the clone is expanded.

.	TRBJ1-2	.	TRBV15	CATSRGNRGQGYTF	TGTGCCACCAGCAGAGGTAATCGGGGACAAGGCTACACCTTC
.	TRBJ1-5	few	TRBV30	CAWTHFGGTNQPQHF	TGTGCCTGGACCCATTTTGGGGGGACCAATCAGCCCCAGCATTTT
TRBD1	TRBJ1-4	.	TRBV9	CASNPDGTGGEKLFF	TGTGCCAGCAACCCAGACGGCACAGGGGGTGAAAAACTGTTTTTT
.	TRBJ1-1	.	TRBV27	CASRGAGGNKAFF	TGTGCCAGCAGGGGAGCGGGGGGAAACAAAGCTTTCTTT
.	TRBJ1-1	.	TRBV19	CASTTTPGYTEAFF	TGTGCCAGTACTACGACACCAGGTTACACTGAAGCTTTCTTT
TRBD1	TRBJ1-1	.	TRBV11-2	CASSLGQGAAFF	TGTGCCAGCAGCTTAGGACAGGGGGCCGCTTTCTTT
TRBD1	TRBJ1-1	.	TRBV7-3	CASSKTGSRTEAFF	TGTGCCAGCAGCAAGACAGGGTCGAGGACTGAAGCTTTCTTT
.	TRBJ1-6	.	TRBV18	CASSPQGREVRSPLHF	TGTGCCAGCTCGCCTCAAGGAAGAGAGGTTCGTTCACCCCTCCACTTT
.	TRBJ2-3	.	TRBV9	CASSVTAKTDTQYF	TGTGCCAGCAGCGTAACTGCCAAAACAGATACGCAGTATTTT
TRBD1	TRBJ1-2	.	TRBV5-1	CASDRDRADWNYGYTF	TGCGCCAGCGACCGGGACAGGGCCGATTGGAACTATGGCTACACCTTC
.	TRBJ1-1	.	TRBV12-5	CASGTGTRRNTEAFF	TGTGCTAGTGGAACAGGGACAAGAAGGAACACTGAAGCTTTCTTT
.	TRBJ2-7	few	TRBV16	CASSQSRVGEQYF	TGTGCCAGCAGCCAATCCAGGGTAGGTGAGCAGTACTTC
TRBD1	TRBJ2-7	.	TRBV5-4	CASSLPGQSSYEQYF	TGTGCCAGCAGCCTCCCGGGACAGAGCTCCTACGAGCAGTACTTC
.	TRBJ1-1	.	TRBV9	CASSALRNAAEAFF	TGTGCCAGCAGCGCCCTGCGAAATGCGGCTGAAGCTTTCTTT
.	TRBJ2-2	few	TRBV6-5	CASNPTAGTGELFF	TGTGCCAGCAACCCGACAGCGGGCACCGGGGAGCTGTTTTTT
TRBD1	TRBJ1-2	.	TRBV6-5	CASSYSSAQGDGYTF	TGTGCCAGCAGTTACTCGTCAGCCCAGGGGGATGGCTACACCTTC
TRBD1	TRBJ1-1	once	TRBV27	CASSPGQAMNTEAFF	TGTGCCAGCAGTCCCGGACAGGCCATGAACACTGAAGCTTTCTTT
TRBD1	TRBJ1-6	.	TRBV5-4	CASSLWRQGTNSPLHF	TGTGCCAGCAGCTTGTGGCGACAGGGGACCAATTCACCCCTCCACTTT
.	TRBJ2-3	.	TRBV3-1/TRBV3-2	CASSQGGLDLRADTQYF	TGTGCCAGCAGCCAAGGAGGACTCGACCTAAGGGCAGATACGCAGTATTTT
TRBD2	TRBJ2-1	.	TRBV28	CASSEGLAGGPNPYEQFF	TGTGCCAGCAGTGAAGGACTAGCGGGGGGCCCTAACCCGTATGAGCAGTTCTTC
.	TRBJ2-1	.	TRBV3-1/TRBV3-2	CASSHSVVRGPYNEQFF	TGTGCCAGCAGCCACTCAGTGGTGCGGGGCCCCTACAATGAGCAGTTCTTC
.	TRBJ2-5	.	TRBV7-9	CASSLDSLSQETQYF	TGTGCCAGCAGCTTGGACTCACTAAGCCAGGAGACCCAGTACTTC
.	TRBJ1-2	.	TRBV6-6	CASSYLTGNYGYTF	TGTGCCAGCAGTTACCTCACGGGAAACTATGGCTACACCTTC
TRBD1	TRBJ1-4	.	TRBV29-1	CSARQGVGEKLFF	TGCAGCGCCCGACAGGGAGTAGGCGAAAAACTGTTTTTT
.	TRBJ1-4	once	TRBV28	CASVGGGEEKLFF	TGTGCCAGCGTCGGGGGAGGGGAGGAAAAACTGTTTTTT
.	TRBJ1-2	.	TRBV25-1	CASTGSNYGYTF	TGTGCCAGCACAGGGTCTAACTATGGCTACACCTTC
.	TRBJ1-6	.	TRBV5-1	CASSYIGTSYGEGSPLHF	TGCGCCAGCAGCTATATCGGGACAAGCTACGGGGAGGGTTCACCCCTCCACTTT
TRBD1	TRBJ1-1	.	TRBV9	CASSGRRQGWTEAFF	TGTGCCAGCAGCGGCCGAAGACAGGGTTGGACTGAAGCTTTCTTT
TRBD1	TRBJ1-5	.	TRBV6-2/TRBV6-3	CASSYGTGTGQPQHF	TGTGCCAGCAGTTACGGGACAGGGACGGGTCAGCCCCAGCATTTT
TRBD1	TRBJ1-1	.	TRBV10-3	CAISELRQGPTEAFF	TGTGCCATCAGTGAGCTTAGACAGGGTCCCACTGAAGCTTTCTTT
TRBD2	TRBJ2-1	.	TRBV5-4	CASSPVRLAGGGDEQFF	TGTGCCAGCAGCCCGGTCAGGCTAGCGGGGGGAGGGGATGAGCAGTTCTTC
.	TRBJ1-2	.	TRBV3-1/TRBV3-2	CASSRSTAYGYTF	TGTGCCAGCAGCCGAAGCACAGCCTATGGCTACACCTTC
.	TRBJ2-7	.	TRBV11-2	CASSFSVNLGPRSYEQYF	TGTGCCAGCAGCTTTTCCGTGAACCTGGGGCCACGCTCCTACGAGCAGTACTTC
.	TRBJ1-4	.	TRBV4-1	CASSQWRNEKLFF	TGCGCCAGCAGCCAGTGGAGGAATGAAAAACTGTTTTTT
.	TRBJ1-3	.	TRBV4-1	CASSRPDYTGLYGNTIYF	TGCGCCAGCAGCCGCCCCGATTATACAGGGCTTTACGGAAACACCATATATTTT
.	TRBJ2-3	.	TRBV5-1	CASSPPGLGTDTQYF	TGCGCCAGCAGCCCCCCAGGTCTTGGGACAGATACGCAGTATTTT
.	TRBJ2-1	.	TRBV11-2	CASSFSPRVGYNEQFF	TGTGCCAGCAGCTTCTCTCCTCGCGTCGGCTACAATGAGCAGTTCTTC
TRBD1	TRBJ2-2	.	TRBV5-1	CASSPWTGHTGELFF	TGCGCCAGCAGCCCTTGGACAGGGCACACCGGGGAGCTGTTTTTT
.	TRBJ1-5	.	TRBV7-2	CASSSKADVYPKGPQHF	TGTGCCAGCAGCTCAAAAGCGGACGTCTACCCCAAGGGGCCCCAGCATTTT
.	TRBJ2-6	.	TRBV27	CASSLRVRQGSGAGANVLTF	TGTGCCAGCAGTTTAAGGGTTAGGCAGGGATCAGGGGCTGGGGCCAACGTCCTGACTTTC
.	TRBJ1-6	.	TRBV5-8	CASTPRRSGADNSPLHF	TGTGCCAGCACCCCGAGGAGGTCAGGCGCCGATAATTCACCCCTCCACTTT
TRBD2	TRBJ2-1	.	TRBV27	CASSYSSGALGGKQFF	TGTGCCAGCAGCTATTCTAGCGGGGCTCTGGGGGGGAAGCAGTTCTTC
.	TRBJ1-3	.	TRBV6-6	CASSRNALMSGNTIYF	TGTGCCAGCAGTCGAAACGCCCTGATGAGTGGAAACACCATATATTTT
TRBD1	TRBJ2-1	.	TRBV6-5	CASSPGTGSNEQFF	TGTGCCAGCAGTCCCGGGACAGGGTCCAATGAGCAGTTCTTC
.	TRBJ2-2	.	TRBV9	CASSRQGGTGELFF	TGTGCCAGCAGCCGACAGGGAGGAACCGGGGAGCTGTTTTTT
.	TRBJ1-2	.	TRBV28	CASSLGPATSNYGYTF	TGTGCCAGCAGTTTAGGGCCAGCCACCTCTAACTATGGCTACACCTTC
TRBD1	TRBJ1-1	.	TRBV6-5	CASSSTDRGNTEAFF	TGTGCCAGCAGTTCCACGGACAGGGGGAACACTGAAGCTTTCTTT
TRBD1	TRBJ2-5	.	TRBV6-5	CASFSGQKETQYF	TGTGCCAGCTTCTCGGGACAGAAAGAGACCCAGTACTTC
TRBD1	TRBJ1-1	.	TRBV9	CASSVGGGGNTEAFF	TGTGCCAGCAGCGTAGGAGGGGGCGGAAACACTGAAGCTTTCTTT
TRBD2	TRBJ2-7	.	TRBV13	CASSLERTSGSSEQYF	TGTGCCAGCAGCTTAGAGAGGACTAGCGGGAGTTCCGAGCAGTACTTC
TRBD1	TRBJ2-5	.	TRBV6-6	CASSRTGLKETQYF	TGTGCCAGCAGTAGGACAGGGTTAAAGGAGACCCAGTACTTC
TRBD1	TRBJ1-2	once	TRBV7-3	CASSPTGGTPPYGYTF	TGTGCCAGCAGCCCAACAGGGGGCACCCCTCCGTATGGCTACACCTTC
.	TRBJ2-7	.	TRBV11-2	CASSAIKELGQYF	TGTGCCAGCAGCGCCATAAAAGAGCTCGGGCAGTACTTC
.	TRBJ2-6	.	TRBV6-5	CASIGVSGANVLTF	TGTGCCAGCATAGGGGTGTCCGGGGCCAACGTCCTGACTTTC
TRBD1	TRBJ2-7	.	TRBV7-6	CASSLKLGQGSSYEQYF	TGTGCCAGCAGCTTAAAGTTGGGACAGGGATCGTCCTACGAGCAGTACTTC